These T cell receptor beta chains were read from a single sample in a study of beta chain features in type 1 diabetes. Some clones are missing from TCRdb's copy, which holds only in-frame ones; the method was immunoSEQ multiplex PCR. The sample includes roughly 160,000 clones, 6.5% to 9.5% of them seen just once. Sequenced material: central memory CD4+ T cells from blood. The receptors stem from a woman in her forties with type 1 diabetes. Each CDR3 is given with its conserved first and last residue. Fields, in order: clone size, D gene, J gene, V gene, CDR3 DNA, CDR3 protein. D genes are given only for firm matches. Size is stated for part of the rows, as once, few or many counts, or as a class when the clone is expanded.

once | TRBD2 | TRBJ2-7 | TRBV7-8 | TGTGCCAGCAGCCCTGACTATAGCGGGAGGACCTCTGTCAGGAACGAGCAGTACTTC | CASSPDYSGRTSVRNEQYF
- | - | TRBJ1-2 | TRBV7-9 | TGTGCCAGCAGCTTAGTAACAGGGAACGGCTACACCTTC | CASSLVTGNGYTF
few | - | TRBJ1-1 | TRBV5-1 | TGCGCCAGCAGCTTAGGGGATACTGGCGGCACTGAAGCTTTCTTT | CASSLGDTGGTEAFF
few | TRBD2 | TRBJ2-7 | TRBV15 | TGTGCCACCAGCCCACGACTAGCGGTAACCTACGAGCAGTACTTC | CATSPRLAVTYEQYF
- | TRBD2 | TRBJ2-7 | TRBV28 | TGTGCCAGCAGTTTTCGTCAGGGGACTAGCGGGACCGGGGGGCTCTACGAGCAGTACTTC | CASSFRQGTSGTGGLYEQYF
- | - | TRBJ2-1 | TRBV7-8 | TGTGCCAGCAGCTTAGGAGAACCACGGAGGGGCGATGAGCAGTTCTTC | CASSLGEPRRGDEQFF
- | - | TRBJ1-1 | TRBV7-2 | TGTGCCAGCAGCCCTAGAGTGAACACTGAAGCTTTCTTT | CASSPRVNTEAFF
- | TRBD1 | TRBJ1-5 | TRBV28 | TGTGCCAGCAGCCCCAGGACAGGGGCCTCGGGGGAGCCCCAGCATTTT | CASSPRTGASGEPQHF
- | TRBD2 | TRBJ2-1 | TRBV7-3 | TGTGCCAGCAGCCAACTCCCTAGCGGGAGACTCAATGAGCAGTTCTTC | CASSQLPSGRLNEQFF
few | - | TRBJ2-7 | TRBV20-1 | TGCAGTGCAAGGACTACCGGGAGACAGTACTTC | CSARTTGRQYF
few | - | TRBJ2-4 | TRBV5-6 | TGTGCCAGCAGCTTGGTGGGCAGGGGAACCAAAAACATTCAGTACTTC | CASSLVGRGTKNIQYF
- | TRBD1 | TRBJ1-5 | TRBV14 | TGTGCCAGCAGCCAAGGCGGGACAGGGATAGATCAGCCCCAGCATTTT | CASSQGGTGIDQPQHF
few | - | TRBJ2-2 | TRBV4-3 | TGCGCCAGCAGCCAAACTCAGGGCGGGGAGCTGTTTTTT | CASSQTQGGELFF
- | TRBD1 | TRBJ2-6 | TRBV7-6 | TGTGCCAGCAGCTCACAGGGGGCCGGGGCCAACGTCCTGACTTTC | CASSSQGAGANVLTF
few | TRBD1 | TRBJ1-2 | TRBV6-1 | TGTGCCAGCAGTCAGGACAGGGGGCCCTATGGCTACACCTTC | CASSQDRGPYGYTF
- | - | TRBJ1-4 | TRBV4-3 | TGCGCCAGCAGCCAAGACGTTAAGGCTCGGCATACCGGGGAAAAACTGTTTTTT | CASSQDVKARHTGEKLFF
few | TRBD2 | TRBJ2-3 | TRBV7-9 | TGTGCCAGCAGCTACCCGACTAGCGGGGCGAGTGGTACGCAGTATTTT | CASSYPTSGASGTQYF
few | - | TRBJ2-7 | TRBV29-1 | TGCAGCTTTAAAGAGAGTTTAAACGAGCAGTACTTC | CSFKESLNEQYF
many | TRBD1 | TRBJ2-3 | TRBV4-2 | TGTGCCAGCAGCCAAGGGGCCGACAGGGGAGATACGCAGTATTTT | CASSQGADRGDTQYF
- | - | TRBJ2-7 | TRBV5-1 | TGCGCCAGCAGCTTGGGGAGGGCTACCTACGAGCAGTACTTC | CASSLGRATYEQYF
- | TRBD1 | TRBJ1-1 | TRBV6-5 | TGTGCCAGCAGGACAGGGTCTGAAGCTTTCTTT | CASRTGSEAFF
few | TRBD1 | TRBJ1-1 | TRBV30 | TGTGCCTGGGCCGGGACAGGGGGAACTGAAGCTTTCTTT | CAWAGTGGTEAFF
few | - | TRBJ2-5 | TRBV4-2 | TGTGCCAGCAGCCAAGACGGGACTGGGCAAGAGACCCAGTACTTC | CASSQDGTGQETQYF
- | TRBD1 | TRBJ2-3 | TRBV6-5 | TGTGCCAGCAGACTCTTGACAGGGCCCACAGATACGCAGTATTTT | CASRLLTGPTDTQYF
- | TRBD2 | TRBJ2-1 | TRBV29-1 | TGCAGCGGGGAGGTGCTAGCGGGAGGAGGGGGGGATGAGCAGTTCTTC | CSGEVLAGGGGDEQFF
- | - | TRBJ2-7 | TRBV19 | TGTGCCAGTAGTATTATGCCCGGTGCGGAGCAGTACTTC | CASSIMPGAEQYF
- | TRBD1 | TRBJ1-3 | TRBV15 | TGTGCCACCAGCTATCGGACAGGGGGCTCTGGAAACACCATATATTTT | CATSYRTGGSGNTIYF
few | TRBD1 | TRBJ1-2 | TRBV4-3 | TGCGCCAGCAGCCAAGCCCCGACAGGGCCGGCCGGCTACACCTTC | CASSQAPTGPAGYTF
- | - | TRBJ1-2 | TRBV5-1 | TGCGCCAGCAGCTTCAGTGCTACAGCAGCCTCTAACTATGGCTACACCTTC | CASSFSATAASNYGYTF
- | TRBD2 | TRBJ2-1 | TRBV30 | TGTGCCTGGAGTTTCAGCGGGAGCCAGAATGAGCAGTTCTTC | CAWSFSGSQNEQFF
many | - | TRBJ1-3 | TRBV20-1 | TGCAGTGCTAGCAGGGAGGGGACCATATATTTT | CSASREGTIYF
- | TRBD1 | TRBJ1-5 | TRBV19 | TGTGCCAGTAGTATAGATCGGGACAGGGGAATCGGCAATCAGCCCCAGCATTTT | CASSIDRDRGIGNQPQHF
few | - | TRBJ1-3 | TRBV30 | TGTGCCTGCCTCCGGTCTCGATCTGGAAACACCATATATTTT | CACLRSRSGNTIYF
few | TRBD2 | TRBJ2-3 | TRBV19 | TGTGCCAGCAAACGGGAGGTCGGCACAGATACGCAGTATTTT | CASKREVGTDTQYF
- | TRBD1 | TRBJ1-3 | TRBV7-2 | TGTGCCAGCAGCTTGGACAGGGTTGCTGGAAACACCATATATTTT | CASSLDRVAGNTIYF
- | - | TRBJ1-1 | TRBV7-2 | TGTGCCAGCAGCCCTCAGATGGGGGGGACTGAAGCTTTCTTT | CASSPQMGGTEAFF
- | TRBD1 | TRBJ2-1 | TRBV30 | TGTGCCTGGAGTCCGGGACAGGCGAGCAATGAGCAGTTCTTC | CAWSPGQASNEQFF
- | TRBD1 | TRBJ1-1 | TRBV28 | TGTGCCAGCACCCACGAACAGGGGTTGGGCACTGAAGCTTTCTTT | CASTHEQGLGTEAFF
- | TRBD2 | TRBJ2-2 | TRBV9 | TGTGCCAGCAGCTCCCCTGGGACTAGAAACACCGGGGAGCTGTTTTTT | CASSSPGTRNTGELFF
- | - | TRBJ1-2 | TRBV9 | TGTGCCAGCAGCGCCACAGGATCCGGAGACTATGGCTACACCTTC | CASSATGSGDYGYTF
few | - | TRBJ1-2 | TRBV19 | TGTGCCAGTAGTATAACGAGCGACAGTAACTATGGCTACACCTTC | CASSITSDSNYGYTF
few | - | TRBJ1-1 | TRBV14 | TGTGCCAGCAGCCAAGAGGCAGGTGCAAGAGAAGCTTTCTTT | CASSQEAGAREAFF
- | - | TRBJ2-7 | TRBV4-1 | TGCGCCAGCAGCTACAGGGACGTCTCCTACGAGCAGTACTTC | CASSYRDVSYEQYF
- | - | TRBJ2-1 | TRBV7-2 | TGTGCCAGCAGCTTAGGCAGCCAGGGGAATGAGCAGTTCTTC | CASSLGSQGNEQFF
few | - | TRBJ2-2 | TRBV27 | TGTGCCAGCAGTCCCCGGACAGCGAACACCGGGGAGCTGTTTTTT | CASSPRTANTGELFF
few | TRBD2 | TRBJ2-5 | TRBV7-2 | TGTGCCAGCAGCTTTAGCGGGACCATACAAGAGACCCAGTACTTC | CASSFSGTIQETQYF
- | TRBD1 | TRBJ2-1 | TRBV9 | TGTGCCAGCAGCGCACGACCCGAGGGACAGTTGGGATATGGCGAGCAGTTCTTC | CASSARPEGQLGYGEQFF
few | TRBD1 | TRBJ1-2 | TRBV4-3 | TGCGCCAGCAGCCAAGTTGGGGCGGACAGGGGGGTTGGCTACACCTTC | CASSQVGADRGVGYTF
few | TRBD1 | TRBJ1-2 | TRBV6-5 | TGTGCCAGCAGTTACTCAGCGACAGGGGATGGTGGCTACACCTTC | CASSYSATGDGGYTF
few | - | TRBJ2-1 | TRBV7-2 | TGTGCCAGCAGCTTACCGAGAAGATCCTACAATGAGCAGTTCTTC | CASSLPRRSYNEQFF
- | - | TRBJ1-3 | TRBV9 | TGTGCCAGCAGCGTACGGGAAAACCTCTCTGGAAACACCATATATTTT | CASSVRENLSGNTIYF
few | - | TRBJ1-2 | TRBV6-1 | TGTGCCAGCAGTGAAGAGAGAGCATTCGATGGCTACACCTTC | CASSEERAFDGYTF
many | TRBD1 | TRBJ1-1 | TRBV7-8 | TGTGCCAGCAGCTGGGACAGGTCGAACACTGAAGCTTTCTTT | CASSWDRSNTEAFF
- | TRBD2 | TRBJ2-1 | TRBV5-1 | TGCGCCAGCAGCTCGGGGAGCGGGGGATACAATGAGCAGTTCTTC | CASSSGSGGYNEQFF
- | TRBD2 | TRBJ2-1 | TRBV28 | TGTGCCAGCAGTTTATCGGGACTAGCCAATGAGCAGTTCTTC | CASSLSGLANEQFF
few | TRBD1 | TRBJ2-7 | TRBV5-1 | TGCGCCAGCAGCAGCGAACAGGGGTACGAGCAGTACTTC | CASSSEQGYEQYF
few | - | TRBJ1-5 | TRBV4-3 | TGCGCCAGCAGCCCCAGGTCCCTCAGCAATCAGCCCCAGCATTTT | CASSPRSLSNQPQHF
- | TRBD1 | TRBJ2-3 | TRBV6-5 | TGTGCCAGCAGTACAGGGGCAGATACGCAGTATTTT | CASSTGADTQYF
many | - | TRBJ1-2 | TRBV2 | TGTGCCAGCAGTGAAGAGAGCATCTATGGCTACACCTTC | CASSEESIYGYTF